Shown below are 30 T cell receptor beta chains from a single sample sequenced in a study of long-term antiretroviral therapy in people with HIV. Running of the v3.0 immunoSEQ assay took place at survey level. Clones were sequenced by immunoSEQ multiplex PCR, and TCRdb holds only the in-frame ones, with some missing. There are fewer than 30,000 clones in the sample; 60% to 80% occur only once, and over 8.5% lies in the top ten. Source: unsorted PBMCs, taken 2.1 years after starting antiretroviral therapy. These receptors were taken from a man aged 25-45 years with HIV.

V and J are TRBV19 and TRBJ1-2; 7 bases align to TRBD1. The junction had 0 bases not matched to a gene; V was cut back by 5 bases and J by 3 bases. Germline CDR1 is LNHDA and CDR2 is SQIVND (reference sequence). The CDR3 is 12 residues long. The CDR3 DNA is TGTGCCAGTAGTGGGACAGACTATGGCTACACCTTC. Amino acid sequence: CASSGTDYGYTF.

This clone was recorded once. The CDR3 protein is CASSQDTSIPQYF. CDR3 nucleotides: TGTGCCAGCAGTCAAGACACTAGCATCCCGCAGTATTTT. The rearrangement joins TRBV7-6 to TRBJ2-3; D may be TRBD2 (6 bases). Trimming shortened V by 6 bases and J by 10 bases, and 17 bases separated the two germline ends. The germline CDR1 and CDR2 sequences are SGHVS and FNYEAQ. The CDR3 contains 13 residues.

The chain is built from TRBV5-4 and TRBJ1-1, with no clear D. V lost 3 bases and J 1 base, leaving 10 bases between the germline ends. The CDR3 contains 14 residues. Germline V CDR1 and CDR2: SGHNT, YYREEE (reference sequence). CDR3 amino acids: CASSYPGRNTEAFF. The CDR3 DNA reads TGTGCCAGCAGCTACCCAGGCAGGAACACTGAAGCTTTCTTT. The full variable domain, its missing parts supplied by reference TRBV5-4 and TRBJ1-1, is ETGVTQSPTHLIKTRGQQVTLRCSSQSGHNTVSWYQQALGQGPQFIFQYYREEENGRGNFPPRFSGLQFPNYSSELNVNALELDDSALYLCASSYPGRNTEAFFGQGTRLTVV.

The table lists this clone with a few counts. V is TRBV2 and J is TRBJ1-5, with D possibly being TRBD1 (6 bases). Germline CDR1 is SNHLY and CDR2 is FYNNEI. CDR3 length: 13 amino acids. The V end was cut by 6 bases, the J end by 9 bases, with 15 bases between. DNA of the CDR3: TGTGCCAGCAGAGCGACAGGAGCGGGGCCCCAGCATTTT. This codes for CASRATGAGPQHF.

This rearrangement joins TRBV7-6 to TRBJ2-7; D gene uncertain. Germline CDR1 SGHVS, CDR2 FNYEAQ. The CDR3 runs to 15 residues. The V end lost 5 bases, the J end lost 2 bases, and 16 bases lay between the germline ends. The CDR3 DNA reads as TGTGCCAGCAGCCCCCCAGATATTCCAGCCTACGAGCAGTACTTC. Its translation is CASSPPDIPAYEQYF.

This chain links TRBV5-1 with TRBJ2-5; the D call may be TRBD1 or TRBD2 (6 bases each). Looked up from germline, CDR1 is SGHRS and CDR2 is YFSETQ. This CDR3 has 17 amino acids. Trimming shortened V by 4 bases and J by 5 bases, and 24 bases separated the two germline ends. The CDR3 loop reads CASSGGGGAGKVETQYF. CDR3 bases: TGCGCCAGCAGCGGGGGCGGCGGGGCAGGGAAGGTCGAGACCCAGTACTTC. Full variable domain (missing parts from reference TRBV5-1 and TRBJ2-5): KAGVTQTPRYLIKTRGQQVTLSCSPISGHRSVSWYQQTPGQGLQFLFEYFSETQRNKGNFPGRFSGRQFSNSRSEMNVSTLELGDSALYLCASSGGGGAGKVETQYFGPGTRLLVL.

This chain links TRBV11-2 with TRBJ1-6; 7 bases map to TRBD1. The germline CDR1 and CDR2 sequences are SGHAT and FQNNGV. V was clipped by 6 bases and J by 7 bases; unmatched bases: 3. CDR3 length: 13 amino acids. In DNA form, the CDR3 reads TGTGCCAGCAGGCCGGGACAGAATTCACCCCTCCACTTT. Translating it yields CASRPGQNSPLHF.

The V call is TRBV10-1, the J call TRBJ1-4, with a possible D match to TRBD1 (6 bases). The germline gives CDR1 WNHNN, CDR2 SYGVQD (reference sequence). The CDR3 runs to 12 residues. V gave up 9 bases and J gave up 6 bases, with 11 bases separating them. The CDR3 sequence is CARVAGDEKLFF. The CDR3 nucleotides read TGCGCCAGGGTCGCAGGGGATGAAAAACTGTTTTTT.

The gene calls are TRBV5-1 and TRBJ2-7, with no clear D. V lost 6 bases to trimming and J lost 2 bases, with 18 bases between them. This CDR3 spans 15 amino acids. Per the germline V gene, CDR1 is SGHRS and CDR2 is YFSETQ. The CDR3 sequence is CASKSGHTPPYEQYF. In DNA, the CDR3 is TGCGCCAGCAAATCCGGGCATACCCCTCCCTACGAGCAGTACTTC.

The V and J genes are TRBV7-9 and TRBJ1-1; D unresolved. Trimming removed 1 base at V and 1 base at J, with 16 bases between. Germline CDR1 is SEHNR and CDR2 is FQNEAQ (reference sequence). This CDR3 has 17 amino acids. CDR3 nucleotide sequence: TGTGCCAGCAGCTTAGACTTAATCCCGGGGAGGAACACTGAAGCTTTCTTT. Translation: CASSLDLIPGRNTEAFF.

V and J are TRBV6-5 and TRBJ2-7; D not certain. The germline V and J ends were trimmed by 8 bases and 0 bases, with 8 bases remaining between them. The CDR3 extends over 12 amino acids. Germline lookup yields CDR1 MNHEY and CDR2 SVGAGI. This CDR3 reads CASGRSSYEQYF. Written as DNA, the CDR3 is TGTGCCAGCGGCAGGAGCTCCTACGAGCAGTACTTC.

This chain connects TRBV11-2 to TRBJ1-2; 7 bases align to TRBD1. J lost 3 bases, V lost 4 bases, and 8 bases had no gene match. Germline loops: CDR1 SGHAT, CDR2 FQNNGV. The CDR3 is 15 residues long. In nucleotides, the CDR3 is TGTGCCAGCAGCTCGGGGGGCACAGGGGACTATGGCTACACCTTC. Protein sequence: CASSSGGTGDYGYTF.

The J gene is TRBJ2-7, the V gene TRBV19, with D tentatively TRBD1 (6 bases). The CDR3 sequence is 15 residues long. V gave up 3 bases and J gave up 2 bases, with 14 bases separating them. Germline V gene data show CDR1 as LNHDA and CDR2 as SQIVND (reference sequence). The CDR3 region has the DNA TGTGCCAGTAGTATTCAAAAACAGGGCCCCTACGAGCAGTACTTC. Translating gives CASSIQKQGPYEQYF.

The table lists this clone with a few counts. The V and J genes are TRBV19 and TRBJ2-7; no clear D gene. Germline V lookup: CDR1 LNHDA, CDR2 SQIVND (reference sequence). Trimming cost V 1 base and J 5 bases, with 15 bases left between them. The CDR3 consists of 15 residues. CDR3 sequence (DNA): TGTGCCAGTAGTATAGGCAGACGGCAAGCCAACGAGCAGTACTTC. Translating it yields CASSIGRRQANEQYF. Full variable domain (remainder filled in from reference TRBV19 and TRBJ2-7): DGGITQSPKYLFRKEGQNVTLSCEQNLNHDAMYWYRQDPGQGLRLIYYSQIVNDFQKGDIAEGYSVSREKKESFPLTVTSAQKNPTAFYLCASSIGRRQANEQYFGPGTRLTVT.

J is TRBJ2-5 and V is TRBV5-4; the D gene is possibly TRBD1 (5 bases). The CDR3 loop spans 16 amino acids. Germline CDR1 SGHNT, CDR2 YYREEE (reference sequence). The germline V and J ends were trimmed by 4 bases and 5 bases, with 21 bases remaining between them. CDR3 coding DNA: TGTGCCAGCAGCCCCTGGGGCGAACCCCAAGGGGAGACCCAGTACTTC. Its protein is CASSPWGEPQGETQYF.

This rearrangement joins TRBV7-9 to TRBJ2-1, with 9 bases aligning to TRBD2. J gave up 7 bases and V 3 bases, and 7 bases lay outside the gene matches. CDR1 is SEHNR and CDR2 is FQNEAQ in the germline V gene (reference sequence). The CDR3 spans 15 residues. CDR3 residues: CASSFLTSGGNEQFF. The CDR3 bases are TGTGCCAGCAGCTTTTTAACGAGCGGGGGGAATGAGCAGTTCTTC.

This clone is a singleton in its sample. This chain joins TRBV13 and TRBJ1-2, with unresolved D. Germline V gene lookup returns CDR1 PRHDT and CDR2 FYEKMQ (reference sequence). This CDR3 contains 15 residues. V lost 0 bases and J 7 bases, leaving 15 bases between the germline ends. CDR3 residues: CASSLGIPAVRGYTF. CDR3 DNA sequence: TGTGCCAGCAGCTTAGGGATTCCGGCGGTACGTGGCTACACCTTC.

The chain combines TRBV10-3 with TRBJ1-1; the match to TRBD1 covers 8 bases. After removal of 1 base from V and 5 bases from J, the junction contained 6 bases not matched to a gene. The CDR3 has 15 residues. CDR1 is ENHRY and CDR2 is SYGVKD in the germline V gene. In DNA, the CDR3 is TGTGCCATCAGTGAGTTACAGACAGGGGTGACTGAAGCTTTCTTT. This translates into CAISELQTGVTEAFF.

In its sample, this clone was seen a few times. The chain joins TRBV6-5 to TRBJ1-5; D remains ambiguous. There are 14 residues in the CDR3. V was pared by 4 bases and J by 2 bases, with 9 bases between. Germline CDR1 MNHEY, CDR2 SVGAGI. Written as DNA, the CDR3 is TGTGCCAGCAGTTTTGGACGGGGCAATCAGCCCCAGCATTTT. This gives the protein CASSFGRGNQPQHF.

The rearrangement links TRBV30 to TRBJ1-1; 8 positions match TRBD1. CDR1 and CDR2 from the germline V gene are GTSNPN and SVGIG (reference sequence). CDR3 length: 13 amino acids. J gave up 6 bases and V 3 bases, and 6 bases lay outside the gene matches. CDR3 sequence reads: CAWRAGGSAEAFF. The CDR3 DNA sequence: TGTGCCTGGAGGGCAGGGGGCTCGGCTGAAGCTTTCTTT.

The chain joins TRBV5-4 to TRBJ1-1, with TRBD1 identical over 11 bases. V lost 3 bases and J lost 5; bases outside the gene matches: 0. Germline CDR1 and CDR2: SGHNT and YYREEE (reference sequence). The CDR3 sequence is 13 residues long. The CDR3 spells CASSWDRGTEAFF. CDR3 sequence (DNA): TGTGCCAGCAGCTGGGACAGGGGGACTGAAGCTTTCTTT.

The chain uses TRBV7-9 and TRBJ2-7; D is undetermined. Germline V gene lookup returns CDR1 SEHNR and CDR2 FQNEAQ (reference sequence). This CDR3 contains 14 residues. The V end lost 1 base, the J end lost 2 bases, and 9 bases lay between the germline ends. The CDR3 DNA sequence: TGTGCCAGCAGCTTAGGACACGGAACCTACGAGCAGTACTTC. Translation gives CASSLGHGTYEQYF.

The rearrangement joins TRBV27 to TRBJ2-1, with 8 bases lining up with TRBD1. The CDR3 consists of 15 residues. V gave up 6 bases and J gave up 0 bases; unmatched junction bases: 4. Germline values: CDR1 MNHEY, CDR2 SMNVEV (reference sequence). CDR3 in DNA: TGTGCCAGCAGAGGGGACAGGAGCTCCTACAATGAGCAGTTCTTC. Amino acids: CASRGDRSSYNEQFF.

The genes are TRBV7-8 and TRBJ2-5, with a tentative D call TRBD1 (6 bases). The V gene lost 5 bases and the J gene lost 4 bases, with 17 bases spanning the gap. Germline V lookup: CDR1 SGHVS, CDR2 FQNEAQ. The CDR3 is 15 amino acids. This chain's CDR3 is CASSPQTGSRETQYF. CDR3 DNA: TGTGCCAGCAGCCCTCAGACAGGTTCTCGAGAGACCCAGTACTTC.

This chain links TRBV5-1 with TRBJ1-1, with 9 bases lining up with TRBD1. This CDR3 region has 15 residues. The junction had 5 bases not matched to a gene; V was cut back by 0 bases and J by 5 bases. CDR1 is SGHRS, CDR2 YFSETQ, per germline. CDR3 loop: CASSLETGGRTEAFF. The CDR3 DNA is TGCGCCAGCAGCTTGGAGACAGGGGGAAGAACTGAAGCTTTCTTT.

This clone was found once. The rearrangement links TRBV30 to TRBJ1-1; 7 bases line up with TRBD1. Germline CDR1 and CDR2: GTSNPN and SVGIG (reference sequence). V trimming: 2 bases; J trimming: 10 bases; junction bases outside the gene matches: 1. The CDR3 runs 10 residues. This chain's CDR3 is CAWSQGGAFF. CDR3 sequence (DNA): TGTGCCTGGAGTCAGGGGGGAGCTTTCTTT.

This chain links TRBV9 with TRBJ2-3; tentatively, D is TRBD1 (6 bases). CDR1 and CDR2 from the germline V gene are SGDLS and YYNGEE. This CDR3 contains 14 residues. Trimming shortened V by 4 bases and J by 10 bases, and 19 bases separated the two germline ends. CDR3 in DNA: TGTGCCAGCAGCCCAAGAACGGTCCCAGGGGCGCAGTATTTT. It is translated as CASSPRTVPGAQYF.

Only one count was recorded for this clone. The V and J genes are TRBV6-5 and TRBJ2-5; D gene unclear. Trimming took off 6 bases at V and 5 bases at J, with 19 bases between the two ends. In germline, CDR1 is MNHEY, CDR2 SVGAGI. The CDR3 consists of 15 residues. DNA of the CDR3: TGTGCCAGCAGCCAGACATCCAGTAGGTCGGAGACCCAGTACTTC. This gives the protein CASSQTSSRSETQYF.

The gene calls are TRBV11-2 and TRBJ2-7, with D uncertain. The CDR3 runs 13 residues. Germline V gene sequence: CDR1 SGHAT, CDR2 FQNNGV. The V end was cut by 1 base, the J end by 6 bases, with 10 bases between. CDR3 sequence reads: CASSLVSRGEQYF. The CDR3 DNA reads TGTGCCAGCAGCTTAGTTTCCCGCGGCGAGCAGTACTTC.

This chain links TRBV11-2 with TRBJ1-4; 8 bases line up with TRBD1. Germline loops: CDR1 SGHAT, CDR2 FQNNGV. The length of the CDR3 is 14 residues. The V gene end was trimmed by 5 bases and the J gene end by 8 bases; junction bases not matched to a gene: 7. In DNA, the CDR3 is TGTGCCAGCAGCGAAGGCAGGGGGCTGGAAAAACTGTTTTTT. Amino acids: CASSEGRGLEKLFF.